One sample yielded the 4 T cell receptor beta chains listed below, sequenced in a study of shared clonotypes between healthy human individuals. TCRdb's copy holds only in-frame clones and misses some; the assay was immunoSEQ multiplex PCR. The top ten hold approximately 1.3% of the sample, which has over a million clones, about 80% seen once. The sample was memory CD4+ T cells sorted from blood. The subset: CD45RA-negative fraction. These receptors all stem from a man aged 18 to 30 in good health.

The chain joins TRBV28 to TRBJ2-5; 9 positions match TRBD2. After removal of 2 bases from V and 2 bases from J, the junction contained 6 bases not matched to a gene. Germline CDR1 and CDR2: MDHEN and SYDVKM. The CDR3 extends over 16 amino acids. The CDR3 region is CASSLRGAGGQETQYF. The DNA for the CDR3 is TGTGCCAGCAGTTTACGAGGAGCGGGGGGTCAAGAGACCCAGTACTTC.

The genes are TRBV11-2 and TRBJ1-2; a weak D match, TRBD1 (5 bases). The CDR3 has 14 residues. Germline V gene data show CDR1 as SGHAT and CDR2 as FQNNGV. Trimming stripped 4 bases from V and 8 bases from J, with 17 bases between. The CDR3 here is CASSSAGRGGGYTF. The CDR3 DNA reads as TGTGCCAGCAGCTCTGCTGGGCGGGGCGGCGGCTACACCTTC.

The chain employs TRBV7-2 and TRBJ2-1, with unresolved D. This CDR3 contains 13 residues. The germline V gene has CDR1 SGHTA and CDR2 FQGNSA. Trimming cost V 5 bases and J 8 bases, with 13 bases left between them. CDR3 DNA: TGTGCCAGCAGCCTCCCAGAGACTGATGAGCAGTTCTTC. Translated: CASSLPETDEQFF.

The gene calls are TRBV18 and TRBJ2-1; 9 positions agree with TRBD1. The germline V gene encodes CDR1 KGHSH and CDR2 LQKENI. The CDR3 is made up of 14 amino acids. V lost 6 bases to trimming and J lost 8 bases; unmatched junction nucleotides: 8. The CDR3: CASSRGQGVDEQFF. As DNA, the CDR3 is TGTGCCAGCTCTAGGGGACAGGGAGTGGATGAGCAGTTCTTC. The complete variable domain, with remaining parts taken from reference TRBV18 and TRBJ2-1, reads NAGVMQNPRHLVRRRGQEARLRCSPMKGHSHVYWYRQLPEEGLKFMVYLQKENIIDESGMPKERFSAEFPKEGPSILRIQQVVRGDSAAYFCASSRGQGVDEQFFGPGTRLTVL.